What follows is one T cell receptor beta chain and its context. Original handling: Estimates of nucleated cell counts were drawn from the amplification of reference gene primers. Profiled with immunoSEQ multiplex PCR; TCRdb holds only in-frame clones, not every one. V, J and clone size were drawn from that table, and D and trimming were deduced from the DNA. The data contain about 180,000 clones, approximately 80% of them singletons. Germline V gives CDR1 SGHDN, CDR2 FVKESK. V was clipped by 4 bases and J by 8 bases, with 15 bases between them. CDR3 size: 15 residues. The data stem from a study of blood T cell repertoires in COVID-19. Study-wide context: From the United States, Italy and Spain came samples of acute and convalescent COVID-19.

Sequencing input: PBMCs or T cells enriched from blood (not recorded which). This sequence joins TRBV14 and TRBJ1-6, with D perhaps TRBD1 (5 bases). The TCR comes from a man aged 55-75 years who had been exposed to COVID-19. The CDR3 DNA reads as TGTGCCAGCAGCCTATCGGCAGGGTCTCATTCACCCCTCCACTTT. Amino acids: CASSLSAGSHSPLHF. Drawing the rest from reference TRBV14 and TRBJ1-6, the complete variable domain is EAGVTQFPSHSVIEKGQTVTLRCDPISGHDNLYWYRRVMGKEIKFLLHFVKESKQDESGMPNNRFLAERTGGTYSTLKVQPAELEDSGVYFCASSLSAGSHSPLHFGNGTRLTVT.